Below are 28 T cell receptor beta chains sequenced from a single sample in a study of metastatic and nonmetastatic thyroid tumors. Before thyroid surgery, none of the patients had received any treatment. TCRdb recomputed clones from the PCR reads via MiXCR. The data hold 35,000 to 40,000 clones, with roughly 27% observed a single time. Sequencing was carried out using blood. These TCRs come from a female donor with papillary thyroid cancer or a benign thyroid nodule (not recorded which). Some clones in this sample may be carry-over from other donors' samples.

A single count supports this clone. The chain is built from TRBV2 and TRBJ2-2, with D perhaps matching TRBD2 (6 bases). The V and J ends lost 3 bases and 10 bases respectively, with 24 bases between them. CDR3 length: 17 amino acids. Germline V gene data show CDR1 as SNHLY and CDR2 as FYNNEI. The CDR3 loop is CASSDRRRGGRSVELFF. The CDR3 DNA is TGTGCCAGCAGTGACAGGCGGCGGGGTGGCCGTTCCGTGGAGCTGTTTTTT.

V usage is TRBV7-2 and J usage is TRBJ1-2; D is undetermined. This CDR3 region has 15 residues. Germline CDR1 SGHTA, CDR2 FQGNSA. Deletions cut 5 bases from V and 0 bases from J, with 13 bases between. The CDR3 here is CASSLRVSANYGYTF. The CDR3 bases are TGTGCCAGCAGCCTACGGGTCTCAGCTAACTATGGCTACACCTTC.

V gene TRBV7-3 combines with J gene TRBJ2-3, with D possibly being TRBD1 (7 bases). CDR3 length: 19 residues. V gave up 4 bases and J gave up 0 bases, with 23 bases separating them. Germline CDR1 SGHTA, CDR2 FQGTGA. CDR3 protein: CASSSRGGQAYDSTDTQYF. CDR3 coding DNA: TGTGCCAGCAGCTCCCGGGGAGGACAGGCTTATGATAGCACAGATACGCAGTATTTT.

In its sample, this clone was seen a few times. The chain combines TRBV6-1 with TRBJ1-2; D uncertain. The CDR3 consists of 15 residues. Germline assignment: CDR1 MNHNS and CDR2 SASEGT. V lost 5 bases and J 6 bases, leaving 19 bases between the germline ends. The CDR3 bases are TGTGCCAGCAGTACCCAACACGGCCTCTATGATGGCTACACCTTC. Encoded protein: CASSTQHGLYDGYTF.

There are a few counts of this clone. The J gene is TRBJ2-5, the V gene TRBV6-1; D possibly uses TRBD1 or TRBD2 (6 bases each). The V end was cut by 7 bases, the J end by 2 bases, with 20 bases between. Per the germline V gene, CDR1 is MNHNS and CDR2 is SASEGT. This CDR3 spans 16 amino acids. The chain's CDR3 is CASTDRTGATQETQYF. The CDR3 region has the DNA TGTGCCAGCACGGATAGAACGGGGGCCACGCAAGAGACCCAGTACTTC.

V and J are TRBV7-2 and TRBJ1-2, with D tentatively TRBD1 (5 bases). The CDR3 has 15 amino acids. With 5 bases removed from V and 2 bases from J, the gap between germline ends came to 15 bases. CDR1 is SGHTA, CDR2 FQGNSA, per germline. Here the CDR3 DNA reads TGTGCCAGCAGCAACCCCCGGGGGGGGAACTATGGCTACACCTTC. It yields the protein CASSNPRGGNYGYTF. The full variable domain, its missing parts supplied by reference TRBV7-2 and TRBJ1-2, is GAGVSQSPSNKVTEKGKDVELRCDPISGHTALYWYRQSLGQGLEFLIYFQGNSAPDKSGLPSDRFSAERTGGSVSTLTIQRTQQEDSAVYLCASSNPRGGNYGYTFGSGTRLTVV.

CDR3 region: CASSDDRYEQYF. Written as DNA, the CDR3 is TGTGCCAGCAGCGACGACCGCTACGAGCAGTACTTC. This chain joins TRBV6-1 and TRBJ2-7, with D uncertain. Trimming pared 6 bases from V and 3 bases from J, leaving 9 bases between. The CDR3 extends over 12 amino acids. The germline CDR1 and CDR2 sequences are MNHNS and SASEGT.

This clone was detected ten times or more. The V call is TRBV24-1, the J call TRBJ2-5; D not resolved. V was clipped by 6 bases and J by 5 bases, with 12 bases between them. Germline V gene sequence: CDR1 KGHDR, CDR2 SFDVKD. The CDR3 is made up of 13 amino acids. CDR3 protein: CATSRRPGETQYF. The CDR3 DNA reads TGTGCCACCAGTAGGCGGCCTGGGGAGACCCAGTACTTC.

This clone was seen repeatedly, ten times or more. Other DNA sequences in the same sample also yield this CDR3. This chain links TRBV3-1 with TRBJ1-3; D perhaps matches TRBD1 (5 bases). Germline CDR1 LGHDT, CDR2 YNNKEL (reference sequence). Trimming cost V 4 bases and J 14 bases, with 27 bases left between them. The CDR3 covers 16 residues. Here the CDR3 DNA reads TGTGCCAGCAGCCTCAAGACGGGGCAGGGAGGCTTTCTACTATATTTT. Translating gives CASSLKTGQGGFLLYF.

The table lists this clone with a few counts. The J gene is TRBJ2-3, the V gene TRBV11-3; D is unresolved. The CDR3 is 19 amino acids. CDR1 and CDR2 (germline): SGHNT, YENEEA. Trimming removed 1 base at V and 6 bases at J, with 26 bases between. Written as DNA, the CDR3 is TGTGCCAGCAGCTTAGGTTATTTATCTACAGTCCAGAACGAGGATACGCAGTATTTT. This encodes CASSLGYLSTVQNEDTQYF.

The CDR3 sequence: CASSPNPGDNSPLHF. CDR3 coding DNA: TGTGCCAGCAGCCCCAACCCGGGAGATAATTCACCCCTCCACTTT. The gene calls are TRBV9 and TRBJ1-6; no reliable D call. The CDR3 totals 15 residues. Germline loops: CDR1 SGDLS, CDR2 YYNGEE. Trimming removed 4 bases at V and 5 bases at J, with 13 bases between.

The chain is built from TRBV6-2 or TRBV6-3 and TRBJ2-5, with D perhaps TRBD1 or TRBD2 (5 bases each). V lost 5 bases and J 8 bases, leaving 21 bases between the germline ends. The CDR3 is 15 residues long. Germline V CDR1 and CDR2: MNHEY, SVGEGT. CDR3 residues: CASSQAGAEENTQYF. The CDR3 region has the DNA TGTGCCAGCAGTCAGGCCGGGGCAGAAGAGAACACCCAGTACTTC.

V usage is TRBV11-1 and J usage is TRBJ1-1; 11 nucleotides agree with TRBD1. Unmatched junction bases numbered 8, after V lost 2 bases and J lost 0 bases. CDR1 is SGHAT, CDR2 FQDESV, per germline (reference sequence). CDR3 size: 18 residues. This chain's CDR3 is CASSLHRTGGYMNTEAFF. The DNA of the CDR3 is TGTGCCAGCAGCTTACATCGGACAGGGGGCTACATGAACACTGAAGCTTTCTTT.

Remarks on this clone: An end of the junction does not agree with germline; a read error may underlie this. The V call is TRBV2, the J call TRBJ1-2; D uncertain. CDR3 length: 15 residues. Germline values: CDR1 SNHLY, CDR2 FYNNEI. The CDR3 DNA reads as TGTGTCAGCCGGAGTCGCGAGGAGATGAGCTATGGCTACACCTTC. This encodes CVSRSREEMSYGYTF. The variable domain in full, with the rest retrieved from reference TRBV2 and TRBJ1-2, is EPEVTQTPSHQVTQMGQEVILRCVPISNHLYFYWYRQILGQKVEFLVSFYNNEISEKSEIFDDQFSVERPDGSNFTLKIRSTKLEDSAMYFCVSRSREEMSYGYTFGSGTRLTVV.

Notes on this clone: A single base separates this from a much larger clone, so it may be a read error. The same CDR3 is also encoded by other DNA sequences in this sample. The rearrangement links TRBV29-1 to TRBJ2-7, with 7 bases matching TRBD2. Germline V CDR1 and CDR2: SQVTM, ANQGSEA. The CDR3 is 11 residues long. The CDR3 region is CSVEGGGGQYF. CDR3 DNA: TGCAGCGTTGAAGGGGGGGGTGGGCAGTACTTT.

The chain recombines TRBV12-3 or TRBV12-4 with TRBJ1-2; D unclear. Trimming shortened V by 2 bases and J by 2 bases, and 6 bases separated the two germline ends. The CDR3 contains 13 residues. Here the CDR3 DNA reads TGTGCCAGCAGTTTATCAGGCAACTATGGCTACACCTTC. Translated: CASSLSGNYGYTF.

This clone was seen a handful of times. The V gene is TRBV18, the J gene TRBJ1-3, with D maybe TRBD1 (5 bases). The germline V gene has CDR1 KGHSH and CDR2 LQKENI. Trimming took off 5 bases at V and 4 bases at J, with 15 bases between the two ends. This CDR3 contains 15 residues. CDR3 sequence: CASSAGTAQGNTIYF. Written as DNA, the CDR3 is TGTGCCAGCTCAGCGGGGACGGCCCAGGGAAACACCATATATTTT. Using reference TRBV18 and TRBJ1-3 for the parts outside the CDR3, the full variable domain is NAGVMQNPRHLVRRRGQEARLRCSPMKGHSHVYWYRQLPEEGLKFMVYLQKENIIDESGMPKERFSAEFPKEGPSILRIQQVVRGDSAAYFCASSAGTAQGNTIYFGEGSWLTVV.

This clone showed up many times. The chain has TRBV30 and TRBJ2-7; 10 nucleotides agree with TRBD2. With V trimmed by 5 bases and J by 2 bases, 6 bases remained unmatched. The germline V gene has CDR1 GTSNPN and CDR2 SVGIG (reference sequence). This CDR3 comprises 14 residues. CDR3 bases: TGTGCCTGGGGGGGACTAGCGAACCCCTACGAGCAGTACTTC. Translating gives CAWGGLANPYEQYF.

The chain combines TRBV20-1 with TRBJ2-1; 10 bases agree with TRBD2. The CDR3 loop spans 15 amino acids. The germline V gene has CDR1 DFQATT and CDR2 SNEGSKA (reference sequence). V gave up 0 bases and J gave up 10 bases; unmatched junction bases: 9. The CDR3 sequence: CSARDHLAGVPEQFF. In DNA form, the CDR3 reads TGCAGTGCTAGAGATCACCTAGCGGGAGTCCCCGAGCAGTTCTTC.

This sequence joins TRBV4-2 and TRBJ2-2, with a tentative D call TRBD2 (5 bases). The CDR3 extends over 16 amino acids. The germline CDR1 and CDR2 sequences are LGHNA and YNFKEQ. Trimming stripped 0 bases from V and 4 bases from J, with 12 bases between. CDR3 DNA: TGTGCCAGCAGCCAAGAGGGCATACTAGTCACCGGGGAGCTGTTTTTT. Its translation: CASSQEGILVTGELFF.

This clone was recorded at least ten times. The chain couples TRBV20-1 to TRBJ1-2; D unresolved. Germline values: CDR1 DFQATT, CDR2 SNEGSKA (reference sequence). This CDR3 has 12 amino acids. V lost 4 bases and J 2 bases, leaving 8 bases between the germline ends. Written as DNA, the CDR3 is TGCAGTGCTATTCAGAGAAACTATGGCTACACCTTC. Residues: CSAIQRNYGYTF.

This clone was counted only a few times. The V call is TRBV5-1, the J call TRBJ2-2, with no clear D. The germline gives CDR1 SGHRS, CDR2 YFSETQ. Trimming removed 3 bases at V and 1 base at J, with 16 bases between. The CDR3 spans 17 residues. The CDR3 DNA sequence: TGCGCCAGCAGCTCGCCGAGAATAGGTCAGAACACCGGGGAGCTGTTTTTT. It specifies CASSSPRIGQNTGELFF.

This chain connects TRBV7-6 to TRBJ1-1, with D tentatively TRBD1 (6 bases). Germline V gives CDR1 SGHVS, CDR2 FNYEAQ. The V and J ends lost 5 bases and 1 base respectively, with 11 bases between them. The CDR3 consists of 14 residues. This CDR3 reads CASSPSTGNTEAFF. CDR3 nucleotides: TGTGCCAGCAGCCCTTCGACAGGGAACACTGAAGCTTTCTTT.

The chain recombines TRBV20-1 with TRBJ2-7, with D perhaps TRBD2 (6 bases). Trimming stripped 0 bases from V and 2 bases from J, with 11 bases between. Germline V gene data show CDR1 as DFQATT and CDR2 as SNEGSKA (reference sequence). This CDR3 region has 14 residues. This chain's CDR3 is CSAREGGETYEQYF. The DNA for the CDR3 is TGCAGTGCTAGAGAGGGGGGAGAGACCTACGAGCAGTACTTC.

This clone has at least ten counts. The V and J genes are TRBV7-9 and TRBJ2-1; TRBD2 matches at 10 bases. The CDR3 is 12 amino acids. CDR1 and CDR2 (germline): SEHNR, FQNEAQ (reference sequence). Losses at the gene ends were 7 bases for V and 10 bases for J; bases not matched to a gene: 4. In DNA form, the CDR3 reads TGTGCCAGCACCGAGGGACTAGCGGAGCAGTTCTTC. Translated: CASTEGLAEQFF.

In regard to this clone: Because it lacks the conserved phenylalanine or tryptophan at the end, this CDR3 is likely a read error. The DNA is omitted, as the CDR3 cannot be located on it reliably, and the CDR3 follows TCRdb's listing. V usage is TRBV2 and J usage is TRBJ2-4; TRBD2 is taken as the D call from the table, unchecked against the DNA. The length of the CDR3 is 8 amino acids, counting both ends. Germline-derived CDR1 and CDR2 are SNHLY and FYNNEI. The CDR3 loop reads CASRTGTS.

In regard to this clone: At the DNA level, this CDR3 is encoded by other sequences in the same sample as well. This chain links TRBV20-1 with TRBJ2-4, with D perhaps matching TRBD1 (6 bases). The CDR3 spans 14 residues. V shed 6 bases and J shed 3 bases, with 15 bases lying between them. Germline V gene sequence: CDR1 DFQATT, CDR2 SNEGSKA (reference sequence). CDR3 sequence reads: CSAGTSRGKNIQYF. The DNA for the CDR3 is TGCAGTGCCGGGACATCGAGGGGCAAAAACATTCAGTACTTC.

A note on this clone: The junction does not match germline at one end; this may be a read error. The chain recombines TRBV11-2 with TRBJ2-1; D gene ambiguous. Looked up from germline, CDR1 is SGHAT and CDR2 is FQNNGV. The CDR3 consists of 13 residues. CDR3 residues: CASSLENRNERFF. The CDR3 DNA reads TGTGCCAGCAGCTTAGAGAACAGAAATGAGCGGTTCTTC.